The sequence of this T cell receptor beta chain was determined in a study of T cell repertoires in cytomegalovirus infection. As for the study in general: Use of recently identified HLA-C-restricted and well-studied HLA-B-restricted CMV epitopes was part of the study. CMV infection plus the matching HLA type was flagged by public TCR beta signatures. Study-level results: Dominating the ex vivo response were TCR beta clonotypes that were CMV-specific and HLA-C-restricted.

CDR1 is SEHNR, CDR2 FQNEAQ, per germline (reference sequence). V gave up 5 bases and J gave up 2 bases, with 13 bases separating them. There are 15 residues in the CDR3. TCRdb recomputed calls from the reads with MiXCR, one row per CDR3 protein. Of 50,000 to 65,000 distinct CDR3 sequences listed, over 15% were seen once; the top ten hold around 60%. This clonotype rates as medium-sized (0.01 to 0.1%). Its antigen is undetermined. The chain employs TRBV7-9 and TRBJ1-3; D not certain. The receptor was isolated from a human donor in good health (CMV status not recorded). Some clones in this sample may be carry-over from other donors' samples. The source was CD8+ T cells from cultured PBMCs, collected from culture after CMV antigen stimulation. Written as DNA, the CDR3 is TGTGCCAGCAGCCCGACGGTCGGCCCTGGAAACACCATATATTTT. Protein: CASSPTVGPGNTIYF. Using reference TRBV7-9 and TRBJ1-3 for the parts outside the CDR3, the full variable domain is DTGVSQNPRHKITKRGQNVTFRCDPISEHNRLYWYRQTLGQGPEFLTYFQNEAQLEKSRLLSDRFSAERPKGSFSTLEIQRTEQGDSAMYLCASSPTVGPGNTIYFGEGSWLTVV.